The rows below give T cell receptor beta chains drawn from one sample of a study of post-analysis software for immune sequencing data. One entry per CDR3 protein results from TCRdb running MiXCR on the PCR reads. The sample gives a few hundred thousand distinct CDR3 sequences, 30% to 40% of which show up once; approximately 7.1% is in the top ten. The specimen was blood. The receptors here all came from a girl aged 2-10 years with multiple sclerosis. Both conserved end residues are part of each CDR3. Fields, in order: CDR3 protein, CDR3 DNA, V gene, D gene, J gene, clone size. D genes are given only for firm matches. Rows may omit the clone size; those that give it use once, few, many or a size class.

CSSGVGGETQYF TGCAGCTCTGGGGTCGGGGGAGAGACCCAGTACTTC TRBV29-1 . TRBJ2-5 .
CASSLRTDYEQYF TGCGCCAGCAGCTTAAGGACAGACTACGAGCAGTACTTC TRBV5-1 . TRBJ2-7 .
CASSQDSQGAYNNYGYTF TGCGCCAGCAGCCAAGATTCTCAAGGGGCGTATAACAACTATGGCTACACCTTC TRBV4-3 . TRBJ1-2 .
CASSLQRTGGVEQYF TGTGCCAGCAGCTTACAGCGCACAGGGGGCGTCGAGCAGTACTTC TRBV7-2 TRBD1 TRBJ2-7 few
CASSLVERRLEQFF TGTGCCAGCAGTTTAGTCGAGCGGCGGCTTGAGCAGTTCTTC TRBV27 . TRBJ2-1 .
CASGLRVGTGPYEQYF TGTGCCAGCGGTCTCAGGGTAGGGACAGGGCCCTACGAGCAGTACTTC TRBV28 TRBD1 TRBJ2-7 .
CASSLPGDDTQYF TGCGCCAGCAGCCTTCCGGGGGATGATACGCAGTATTTT TRBV5-1 . TRBJ2-3 .
CASSYEGEEKLFF TGTGCCAGCAGTTACGAGGGAGAGGAAAAACTGTTTTTT TRBV12-3/TRBV12-4 . TRBJ1-4 few
CASHLQGGSEQYF TGTGCCAGTCATCTTCAAGGGGGAAGCGAGCAGTACTTC TRBV12-3/TRBV12-4 . TRBJ2-7 few
CASSSNPGDETQYF TGTGCCAGTAGTAGTAATCCTGGGGACGAGACCCAGTACTTC TRBV19 . TRBJ2-5 few
CASEPGQGSSPPHF TGCGCCAGCGAGCCGGGACAGGGAAGTTCACCCCCCCACTTT TRBV5-1 TRBD1 TRBJ1-6 .
CSASETGAFYEQYF TGCAGTGCCTCCGAGACAGGGGCCTTCTACGAGCAGTACTTC TRBV20-1 TRBD1 TRBJ2-7 many
CASSQESSDILGNTEAFF TGTGCCAGCAGCCAAGAATCATCGGACATATTAGGGAACACTGAAGCTTTCTTT TRBV4-2 . TRBJ1-1 .
CASSLMETGTQYF TGTGCCAGCAGCTTAATGGAGACAGGTACGCAGTATTTT TRBV7-3 . TRBJ2-3 .
CATLSSTENQPQHF TGTGCCACCCTATCCTCGACTGAGAATCAACCCCAGCATTTT TRBV12-3/TRBV12-4 . TRBJ1-5 .
CASSPGRRNTEAFF TGCGCCAGCAGCCCGGGACGGCGGAACACTGAAGCTTTCTTT TRBV4-1 . TRBJ1-1 few
CSVNRGPYNEQFF TGCAGTGTAAACAGGGGGCCTTACAATGAGCAGTTCTTC TRBV20-1 TRBD1 TRBJ2-1 once
CASSQDRNRQGDTGELFF TGCGCCAGCAGCCAAGATAGGAACCGACAGGGGGACACCGGGGAGCTGTTTTTT TRBV4-1 TRBD1 TRBJ2-2 .
CASSIGRQQFF TGTGCCAGCAGTATCGGCCGTCAGCAGTTCTTC TRBV6-6 . TRBJ2-1 .
CAGSIDTDTQYF TGTGCCGGCAGTATTGACACAGATACGCAGTATTTT TRBV12-3/TRBV12-4 . TRBJ2-3 .
CASSLVGLAGGLISYEQYF TGTGCCAGCAGTTTAGTGGGACTAGCGGGAGGGCTTATCTCCTACGAGCAGTACTTC TRBV27 TRBD2 TRBJ2-7 .
CASSYQANEKLFF TGTGCCAGCAGTTACCAGGCTAATGAAAAACTGTTTTTT TRBV2 . TRBJ1-4 .
CASSLSWGLGLGEQFF TGTGCCAGCAGTTTATCGTGGGGTCTCGGCTTGGGGGAGCAGTTCTTC TRBV27 . TRBJ2-1 .
CASSQANRGGTDTQYF TGTGCCAGCAGCCAAGCGAACAGGGGTGGGACAGATACGCAGTATTTT TRBV3-1 TRBD1 TRBJ2-3 .
CASSRSGTDPFGYTF TGTGCCAGCAGCCGTTCCGGGACAGACCCCTTCGGCTACACCTTC TRBV13 TRBD1 TRBJ1-2 .
CNASMSLGWTQYF TGCAATGCTAGCATGTCACTTGGGTGGACCCAGTACTTC TRBV20-1 . TRBJ2-5 .
CSARAGLATPSNEQFF TGCAGTGCTAGAGCCGGCCTAGCGACCCCCTCAAATGAGCAGTTCTTC TRBV20-1 . TRBJ2-1 .
CASTGPDGYTF TGTGCCAGCACGGGGCCTGATGGCTACACCTTC TRBV9 . TRBJ1-2 .
CASSFLADQETQYF TGCGCCAGCAGCTTCCTAGCGGACCAAGAGACCCAGTACTTC TRBV5-1 TRBD2 TRBJ2-5 .
CSVEREGKTQYF TGCAGCGTTGAAAGGGAAGGGAAGACCCAGTACTTC TRBV29-1 . TRBJ2-5 few
CSGPSRTGGCGYTF TGCAGCGGGCCGTCCAGAACAGGGGGATGTGGCTACACCTTC TRBV29-1 TRBD1 TRBJ1-2 .
CATNIGALSETQYF TGTGCCACGAATATTGGGGCGCTTTCAGAGACCCAGTACTTC TRBV10-3 . TRBJ2-5 few
CSAGQNMNTEAFF TGCAGCGCCGGACAGAACATGAACACTGAAGCTTTCTTT TRBV29-1 . TRBJ1-1 once
CATSRIDERRASYF TGTGCCACCAGCAGAATAGACGAAAGACGGGCGTCGTACTTC TRBV15 . TRBJ2-5 .